This T cell receptor (beta chain) was obtained from a study of T-cell memory formation after mild COVID-19. Study-level information: TCR clusters mostly belonged to single donors.

Findings of the study overall: The finding that pre-infection memory included some responding clones suggested that cross-reactive memory joined. Chiefly within CM and EM were the contracting CD4+ clones; CD8+ ones were within EMRA.

This clonotype was counted a few times. Its antigen is not known. Via MiXCR, TCRdb re-called the 5' RACE reads, giving one row per CDR3 protein. The sample records about 240,000 distinct CDR3 sequences, 8.5% to 9.5% being singletons. The source of this sequence is a man in his late teens or twenties who had mild COVID-19 (a few samples of this study predate the infection). Cell type and time point are not known. The source material was PBMCs or a T cell subset sorted from them (not recorded which).

CDR3 DNA: TGCGCCAGCAGCCAAGATTTGGGGGGTGCGGACCGGGAGACCCAGTACTTC. It specifies CASSQDLGGADRETQYF. The chain combines TRBV4-1 with TRBJ2-5; perhaps TRBD2 as D (6 bases). V was cut by 0 bases and J by 5 bases, with 19 bases left in between. The CDR3 is 17 amino acids. Per germline, CDR1 MGHRA and CDR2 YSYEKL.